This T cell receptor beta chain was identified in a study of T cell changes during pregnancy in multiple sclerosis. Repertoires were generated with immunoSEQ multiplex PCR, while TCRdb's copy carries only in-frame clones and drops some. The repertoire holds about 93,000 clones, with almost 95% as singletons. The germline gives CDR1 MNHEY, CDR2 SMNVEV (reference sequence). The V gene end was trimmed by 6 bases and the J gene end by 4 bases; junction bases not matched to a gene: 9. This CDR3 has 14 amino acids. This chain connects TRBV27 to TRBJ2-7; 7 bases map to TRBD2. This receptor was taken from a female donor with multiple sclerosis, enrolled in a pregnancy study. Sequencing used peripheral blood, obtained after pregnancy. CDR3 DNA sequence: TGTGCCAGCAGGCTAGCGGAAGTAGGATACGAGCAGTACTTC. Protein sequence: CASRLAEVGYEQYF.